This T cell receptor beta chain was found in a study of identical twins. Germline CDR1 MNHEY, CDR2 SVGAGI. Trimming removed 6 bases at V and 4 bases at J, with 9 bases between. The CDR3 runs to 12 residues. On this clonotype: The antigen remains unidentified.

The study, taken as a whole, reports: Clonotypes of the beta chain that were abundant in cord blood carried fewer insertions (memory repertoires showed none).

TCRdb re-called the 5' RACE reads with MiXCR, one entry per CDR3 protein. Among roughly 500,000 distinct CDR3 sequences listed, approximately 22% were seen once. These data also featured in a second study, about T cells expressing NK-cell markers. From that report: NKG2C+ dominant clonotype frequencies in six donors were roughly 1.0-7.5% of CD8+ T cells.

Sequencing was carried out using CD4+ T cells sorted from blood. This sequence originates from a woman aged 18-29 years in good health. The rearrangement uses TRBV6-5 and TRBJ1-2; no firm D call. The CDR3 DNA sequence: TGTGCCAGCAGCGCTCAGCGCTATGGCTACACCTTC. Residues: CASSAQRYGYTF.